This TCR beta chain is from a study of CD4 T cells in relation to SARS-CoV-2 and coronaviruses (dated by TCRdb to about 2021). Looking at the study overall: Shared crossreactive spike epitopes were mapped to their HLA restriction using patient-derived lymphoblastoid cell lines. The Adaptive Biotechnologies TCR-sequencing kit was used to sequence samples from three pre-COVID donors and the naive versus memory experiments, whereas other data were Illumina-based. For other donors in the study, expansion assays were sequenced with a different, Illumina-based TCR-beta assay. The study assessed, at the TCR clonotype level, memory CD4+ T cell crossreactivity between SARS-CoV-2 and common cold coronavirus spike proteins. General study outcomes and caveats: Because the crossreactivity analysis focused on spike protein, crossreactivity against other viral proteins was not assessed. Small numbers of patients and of tested TCRs were a limitation of the study. Compared with monoreactive clones, crossreactive clones had significantly weaker SARS-CoV-2-driven expansion, a result consistent with antigenic imprinting. Approximately 60% of donors had memory CD4+ clonotypes that crossrecognized SARS-CoV-2 and at least one common cold coronavirus spike. No donor contributed both pre-pandemic and post-infection samples, which limited tracing the source of pre-existing responses. Sequencing naive versus memory cells indicated that the assay picks up memory recall responses, not primary responses primed during culture.

DNA from uncultured naive and memory CD4+ T cells underwent immunoSEQ TCR-beta sequencing at deep resolution. The published analysis was carried out like this. Preprocessing removed nonproductive sequences and CDR3s not starting with C, not ending with F or W, or shorter than 7 amino acids. Cultured and uncultured naive and memory CD4+ repertoires were searched for CDR3s previously identified as spike- and CEF-reactive. Pairwise Levenshtein distance, computed with the stringdist R package after three terminal residues were trimmed from each end, was used as the measure of CDR3 homology. TCRdb stores this immuneACCESS table with in-frame sequences only. Part of the clones is absent; in the studies checked, under half of the shortfall reflects unresolved V genes, and no reason is known for the rest. Clonal size and the V and J genes are those of that table, whereas D and trimming came from the DNA. The sample includes about 59,000 clones, with 70% to 90% observed a single time. The ten largest clones add up to around 1.5% of the sample.

Concerning this clone: Which antigen it targets is not known. The input lacks base qualities; no much larger clone sits a single base away.

CD4+ T cells from unexposed donors were collected before the COVID-19 pandemic (2011-2018). Naive and memory CD4+ T cells were separated from cryopreserved PBMCs by CD4 enrichment followed by EasySep naive CD4+ T cell enrichment. Leukapheresis product for the unexposed donors was bought commercially. Ficoll-Paque PLUS gradient centrifugation was used to isolate PBMCs from leukapheresis product or whole blood. PBMCs were either cryopreserved at -140 degrees C or used fresh in the expansion assay. The QIAamp Micro DNA Kit was used to extract genomic DNA from the CD4+ T cells. The CDR1 and CDR2 encoded by the germline V gene (reference sequence) are SEHNR and FQNEAQ. Spanning cysteine to phenylalanine, the CDR3 consists of 17 amino acids. Just CDR3 DNA is preserved here, 51 bases in frame from base 1. Trimming removed 0 bases from V and 4 bases from J, leaving 13 bases between the germline ends.

The receptor's source is a human donor in good health. Sequencing was carried out using memory CD4+ T cells from PBMCs. What the cell subset or site label conveys for this sample: memory (non-naive) CD4+ T cells. The rearrangement combines TRBV7-9 with TRBJ2-6, with the D gene too uncertain to name. The base sequence is TGTGCCAGCAGCTTAGCTTCTCTAAAAAGCGGGGCCAACGTCCTGACTTTC. Protein translation: CASSLASLKSGANVLTF.